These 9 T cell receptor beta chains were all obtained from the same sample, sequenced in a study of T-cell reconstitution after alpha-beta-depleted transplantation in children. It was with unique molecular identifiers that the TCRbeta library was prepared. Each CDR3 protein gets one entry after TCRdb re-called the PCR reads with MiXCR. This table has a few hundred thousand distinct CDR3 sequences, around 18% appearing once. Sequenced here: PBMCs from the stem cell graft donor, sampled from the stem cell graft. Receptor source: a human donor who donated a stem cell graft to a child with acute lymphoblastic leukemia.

Here the CDR3 reads CASPRWGGLRGRDEQYF. CDR3 nucleotides: TGTGCCAGTCCCCGTTGGGGGGGACTGAGGGGGCGAGACGAGCAGTACTTC. The chain employs TRBV19 and TRBJ2-7; D may match TRBD1 or TRBD2 (7 bases each). The CDR3 length is 17 residues. Trimming took 8 bases from V and 5 from J, leaving 28 bases between them. Per germline, CDR1 LNHDA and CDR2 SQIVND (reference sequence).

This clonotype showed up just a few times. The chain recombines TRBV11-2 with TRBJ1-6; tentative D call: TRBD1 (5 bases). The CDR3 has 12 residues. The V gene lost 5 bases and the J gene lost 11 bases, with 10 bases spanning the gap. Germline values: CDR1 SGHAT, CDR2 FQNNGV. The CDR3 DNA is TGTGCCAGCAGCCCGACAGAGCCACCCCTCCACTTT. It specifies CASSPTEPPLHF. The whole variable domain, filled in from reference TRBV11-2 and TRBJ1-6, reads EAGVAQSPRYKIIEKRQSVAFWCNPISGHATLYWYQQILGQGPKLLIQFQNNGVVDDSQLPKDRFSAERLKGVDSTLKIQPAKLEDSAVYLCASSPTEPPLHFGNGTRLTVT.

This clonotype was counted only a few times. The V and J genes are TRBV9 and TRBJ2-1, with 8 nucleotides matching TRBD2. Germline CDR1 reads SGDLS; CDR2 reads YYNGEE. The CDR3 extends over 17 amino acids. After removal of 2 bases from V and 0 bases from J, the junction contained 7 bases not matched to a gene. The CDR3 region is CASSVGLASSSYNEQFF. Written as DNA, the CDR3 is TGTGCCAGCAGCGTCGGACTAGCCTCCAGCTCCTACAATGAGCAGTTCTTC.

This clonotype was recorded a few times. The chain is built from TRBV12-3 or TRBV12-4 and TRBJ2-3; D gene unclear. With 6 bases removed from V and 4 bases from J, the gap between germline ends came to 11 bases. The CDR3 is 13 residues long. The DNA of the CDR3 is TGTGCCAGCAGGATGGTGGCATCAGATACGCAGTATTTT. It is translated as CASRMVASDTQYF.

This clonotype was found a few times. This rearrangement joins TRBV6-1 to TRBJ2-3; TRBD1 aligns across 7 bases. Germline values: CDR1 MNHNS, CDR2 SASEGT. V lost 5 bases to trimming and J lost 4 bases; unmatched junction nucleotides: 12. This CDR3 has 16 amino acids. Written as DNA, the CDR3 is TGTGCCAGCAGTCCCCTCAGGGGGAGAGGGGCAGATACGCAGTATTTT. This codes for CASSPLRGRGADTQYF.

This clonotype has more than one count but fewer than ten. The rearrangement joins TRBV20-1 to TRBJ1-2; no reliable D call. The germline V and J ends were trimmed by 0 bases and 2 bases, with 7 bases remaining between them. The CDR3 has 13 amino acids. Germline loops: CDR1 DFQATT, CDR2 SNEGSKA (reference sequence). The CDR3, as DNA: TGCAGTGCTAGAGAACGGGGAAACTATGGCTACACCTTC. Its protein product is CSARERGNYGYTF.

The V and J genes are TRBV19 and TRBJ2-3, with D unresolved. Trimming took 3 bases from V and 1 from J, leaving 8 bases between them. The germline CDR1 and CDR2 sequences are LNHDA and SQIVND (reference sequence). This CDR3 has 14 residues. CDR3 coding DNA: TGTGCCAGTAGTATGTCCGACCGCACAGATACGCAGTATTTT. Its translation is CASSMSDRTDTQYF.

The CDR3 DNA follows: TGTGCCAGCAGCCCCACCCAACCCACCAAAGTTTCCTACGAGCAGTACTTC. It is translated as CASSPTQPTKVSYEQYF. The chain joins TRBV7-9 to TRBJ2-7; D unresolved. The CDR3 spans 17 residues. The germline V gene has CDR1 SEHNR and CDR2 FQNEAQ (reference sequence). The germline V and J ends were trimmed by 5 bases and 1 base, with 21 bases remaining between them.

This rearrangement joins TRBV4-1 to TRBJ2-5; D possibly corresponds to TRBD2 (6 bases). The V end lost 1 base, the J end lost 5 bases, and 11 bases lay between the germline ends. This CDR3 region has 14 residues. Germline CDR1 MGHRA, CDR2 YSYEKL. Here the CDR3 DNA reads TGCGCCAGCAGCCAAGTTGGAGGGGTGGAGACCCAGTACTTC. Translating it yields CASSQVGGVETQYF.